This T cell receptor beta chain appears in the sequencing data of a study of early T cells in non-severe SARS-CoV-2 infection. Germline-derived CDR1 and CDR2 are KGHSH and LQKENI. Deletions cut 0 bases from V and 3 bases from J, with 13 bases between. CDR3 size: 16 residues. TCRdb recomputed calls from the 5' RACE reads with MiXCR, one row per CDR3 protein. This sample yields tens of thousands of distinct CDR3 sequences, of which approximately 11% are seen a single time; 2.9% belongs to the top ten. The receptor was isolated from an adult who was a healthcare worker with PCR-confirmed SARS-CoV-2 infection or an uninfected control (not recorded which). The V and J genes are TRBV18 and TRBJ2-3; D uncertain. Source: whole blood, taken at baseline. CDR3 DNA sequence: TGTGCCAGCTCACCACCGGGGAATCGAGAAACAGATACGCAGTATTTT. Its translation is CASSPPGNRETDTQYF.